The 7 T cell receptor beta chains given below trace back to one sample, sequenced in a study of blood T cell repertoires in COVID-19. Measured with immunoSEQ multiplex PCR; TCRdb has only the in-frame clones, and not every one. The table shows about 400,000 clones, with 65% to 90% occurring only once. Sequencing was performed on peripheral blood. The receptor source for this set is a woman in her sixties or seventies with COVID-19, enrolled during active disease.

The chain combines TRBV5-1 with TRBJ2-1, with D perhaps matching TRBD2 (7 bases). This CDR3 region has 15 residues. The germline V and J ends were trimmed by 1 base and 9 bases, with 17 bases remaining between them. Germline CDR1 SGHRS, CDR2 YFSETQ. CDR3 loop: CASSLSGGLVGEQFF. CDR3 sequence (DNA): TGCGCCAGCAGCTTGTCCGGGGGGCTAGTCGGTGAGCAGTTCTTC.

The chain recombines TRBV11-2 with TRBJ1-4, with D unresolved. V lost 4 bases and J 7 bases, leaving 13 bases between the germline ends. Per the germline V gene, CDR1 is SGHAT and CDR2 is FQNNGV. This CDR3 comprises 14 residues. The CDR3 region is CASSSVGEGEKLFF. CDR3 sequence (DNA): TGTGCCAGCAGCTCTGTCGGGGAGGGTGAAAAACTGTTTTTT. Using reference TRBV11-2 and TRBJ1-4 for the parts outside the CDR3, the full variable domain is EAGVAQSPRYKIIEKRQSVAFWCNPISGHATLYWYQQILGQGPKLLIQFQNNGVVDDSQLPKDRFSAERLKGVDSTLKIQPAKLEDSAVYLCASSSVGEGEKLFFGSGTQLSVL.

The chain employs TRBV19 and TRBJ1-5; D possibly corresponds to TRBD1 (5 bases). V was clipped by 1 base and J by 2 bases, with 9 bases between them. The CDR3 is 15 residues long. CDR1 and CDR2 (germline): LNHDA, SQIVND (reference sequence). As DNA, the CDR3 is TGTGCCAGTAGTATAGGAGTAGGGGGCAATCAGCCCCAGCATTTT. It codes for CASSIGVGGNQPQHF.

This chain connects TRBV4-3 to TRBJ1-1; tentative D call: TRBD1 (6 bases). In germline, CDR1 is LGHNA, CDR2 YSLEER. The CDR3 spans 14 residues. V shed 4 bases and J shed 6 bases, with 15 bases lying between them. CDR3 sequence: CASSPSGGNSEAFF. CDR3 nucleotides: TGCGCCAGCAGCCCAAGTGGGGGCAACTCTGAAGCTTTCTTT.

The J gene is TRBJ2-5, the V gene TRBV2; 10 bases match TRBD1. V dropped 8 bases and J dropped 4; count of bases not matched to a gene: 10. Germline V gene lookup returns CDR1 SNHLY and CDR2 FYNNEI. This CDR3 is 15 amino acids long. CDR3: CASVPDRGHGETQYF. In DNA form, the CDR3 reads TGTGCCAGCGTTCCAGACAGGGGGCACGGAGAGACCCAGTACTTC.

This chain links TRBV7-2 with TRBJ2-7, with 7 nucleotides matching TRBD1. Germline values: CDR1 SGHTA, CDR2 FQGNSA. This CDR3 has 14 amino acids. The junction had 3 bases not matched to a gene; V was cut back by 1 base and J by 3 bases. The CDR3: CASSLGTGLYEQYF. CDR3 coding DNA: TGTGCCAGCAGCTTAGGGACAGGTCTCTACGAGCAGTACTTC.

About this clone itself: A junction end diverges from the germline sequence, so it may reflect a read error. The rearrangement joins TRBV5-4 to TRBJ2-7, with TRBD2 matching 7 bases. The germline CDR1 and CDR2 sequences are SGHNT and YYREEE (reference sequence). The CDR3 is 14 residues long. The CDR3 protein is CASSPGGGSSEQYF. In DNA form, the CDR3 reads TGTGCCAGCAGCCCGGGGGGAGGGTCCTCCGAGCAGTACTTC.